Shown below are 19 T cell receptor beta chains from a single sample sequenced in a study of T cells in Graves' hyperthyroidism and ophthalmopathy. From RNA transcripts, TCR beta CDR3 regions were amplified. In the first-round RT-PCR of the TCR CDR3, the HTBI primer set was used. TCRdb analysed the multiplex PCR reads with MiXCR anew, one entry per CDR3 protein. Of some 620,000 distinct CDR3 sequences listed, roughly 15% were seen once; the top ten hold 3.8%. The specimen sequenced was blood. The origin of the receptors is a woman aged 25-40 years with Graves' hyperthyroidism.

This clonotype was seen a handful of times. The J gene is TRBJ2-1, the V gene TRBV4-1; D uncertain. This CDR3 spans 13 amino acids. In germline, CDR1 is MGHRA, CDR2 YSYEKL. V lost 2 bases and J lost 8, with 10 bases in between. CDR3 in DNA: TGCGCCAGCAGCCAACCAGCAGGTGATGAGCAGTTCTTC. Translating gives CASSQPAGDEQFF.

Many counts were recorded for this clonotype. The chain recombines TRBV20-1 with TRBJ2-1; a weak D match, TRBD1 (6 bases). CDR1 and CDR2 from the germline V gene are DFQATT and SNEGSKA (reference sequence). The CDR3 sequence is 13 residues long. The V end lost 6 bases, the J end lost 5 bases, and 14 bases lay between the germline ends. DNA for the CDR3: TGCAGTGCCACAACCGGGACAAACAATGAGCAGTTCTTC. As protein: CSATTGTNNEQFF.

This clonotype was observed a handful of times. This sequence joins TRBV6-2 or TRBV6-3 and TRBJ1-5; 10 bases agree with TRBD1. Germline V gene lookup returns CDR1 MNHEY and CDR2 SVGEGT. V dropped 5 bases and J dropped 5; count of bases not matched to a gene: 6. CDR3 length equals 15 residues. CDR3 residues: CASSPDRGQDQPQHF. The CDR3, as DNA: TGTGCCAGCAGTCCCGACAGGGGGCAGGATCAGCCCCAGCATTTT.

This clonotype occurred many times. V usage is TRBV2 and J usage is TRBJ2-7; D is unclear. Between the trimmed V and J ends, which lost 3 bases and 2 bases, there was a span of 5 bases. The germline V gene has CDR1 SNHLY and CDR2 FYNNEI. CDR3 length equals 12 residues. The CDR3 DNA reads TGTGCCAGCAGTGACGGGCCCTACGAGCAGTACTTC. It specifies CASSDGPYEQYF.

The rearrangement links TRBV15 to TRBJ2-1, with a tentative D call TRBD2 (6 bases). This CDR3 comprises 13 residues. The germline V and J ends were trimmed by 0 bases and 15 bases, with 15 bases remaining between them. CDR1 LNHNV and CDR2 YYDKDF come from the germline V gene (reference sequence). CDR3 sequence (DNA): TGTGCCACCAGCAGAGAGGGATGGGAGGTTCTGTTCTTC. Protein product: CATSREGWEVLFF.

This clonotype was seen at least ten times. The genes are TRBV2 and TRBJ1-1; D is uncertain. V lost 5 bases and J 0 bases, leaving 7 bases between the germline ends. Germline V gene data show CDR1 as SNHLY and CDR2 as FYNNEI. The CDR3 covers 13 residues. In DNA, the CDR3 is TGTGCCAGCAGTAAGCTAATGAACACTGAAGCTTTCTTT. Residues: CASSKLMNTEAFF.

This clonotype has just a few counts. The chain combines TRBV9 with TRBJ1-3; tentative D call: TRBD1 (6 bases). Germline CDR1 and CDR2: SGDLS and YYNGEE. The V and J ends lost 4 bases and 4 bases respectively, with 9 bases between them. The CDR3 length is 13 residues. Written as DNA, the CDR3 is TGTGCCAGCAGCCCTGGGACAGGAAACACCATATATTTT. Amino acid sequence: CASSPGTGNTIYF.

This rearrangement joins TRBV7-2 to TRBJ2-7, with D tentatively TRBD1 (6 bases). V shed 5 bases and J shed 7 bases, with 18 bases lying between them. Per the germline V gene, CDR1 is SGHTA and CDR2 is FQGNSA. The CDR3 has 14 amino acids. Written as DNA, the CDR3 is TGTGCCAGCAGCACCGACAGGACCGTGGGGGAGCAGTACTTC. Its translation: CASSTDRTVGEQYF.

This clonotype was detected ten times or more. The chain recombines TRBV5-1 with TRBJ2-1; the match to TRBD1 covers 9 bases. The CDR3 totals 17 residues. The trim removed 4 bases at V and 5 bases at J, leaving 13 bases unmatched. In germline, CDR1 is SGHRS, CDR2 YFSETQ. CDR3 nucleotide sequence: TGCGCCAGCAGCCTACGGCGGGGACAGGGTCCCCACAATGAGCAGTTCTTC. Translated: CASSLRRGQGPHNEQFF. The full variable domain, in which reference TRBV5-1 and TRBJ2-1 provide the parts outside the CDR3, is KAGVTQTPRYLIKTRGQQVTLSCSPISGHRSVSWYQQTPGQGLQFLFEYFSETQRNKGNFPGRFSGRQFSNSRSEMNVSTLELGDSALYLCASSLRRGQGPHNEQFFGPGTRLTVL.

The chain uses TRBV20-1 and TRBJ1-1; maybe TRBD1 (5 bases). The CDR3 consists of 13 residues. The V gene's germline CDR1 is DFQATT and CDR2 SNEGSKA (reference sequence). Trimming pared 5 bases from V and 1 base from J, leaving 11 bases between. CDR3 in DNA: TGCAGTGCTCCCAGGGCGAGGAACACTGAAGCTTTCTTT. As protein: CSAPRARNTEAFF.

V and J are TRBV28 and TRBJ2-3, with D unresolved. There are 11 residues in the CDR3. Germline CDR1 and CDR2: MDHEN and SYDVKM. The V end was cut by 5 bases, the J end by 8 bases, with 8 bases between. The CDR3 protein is CASSASLTQYF. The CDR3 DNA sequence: TGTGCCAGCAGTGCTAGTCTTACGCAGTATTTT.

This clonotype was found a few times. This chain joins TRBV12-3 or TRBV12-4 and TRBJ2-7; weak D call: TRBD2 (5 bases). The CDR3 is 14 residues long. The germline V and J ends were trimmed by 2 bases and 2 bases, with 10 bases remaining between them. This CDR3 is CASSLMSGPYEQYF. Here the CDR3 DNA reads TGTGCCAGCAGTTTAATGAGCGGACCCTACGAGCAGTACTTC.

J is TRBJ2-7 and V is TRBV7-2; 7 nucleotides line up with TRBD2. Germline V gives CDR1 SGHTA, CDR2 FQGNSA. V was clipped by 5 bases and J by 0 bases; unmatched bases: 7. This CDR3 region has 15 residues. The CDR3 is CASSAQAGSSYEQYF. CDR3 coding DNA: TGTGCCAGCAGCGCTCAAGCGGGAAGCTCCTACGAGCAGTACTTC.

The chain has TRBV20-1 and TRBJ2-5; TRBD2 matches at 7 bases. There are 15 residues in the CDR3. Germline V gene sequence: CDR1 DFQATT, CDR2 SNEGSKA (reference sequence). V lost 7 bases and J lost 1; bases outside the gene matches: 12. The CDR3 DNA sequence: TGCAGTGGGGGAGGGCGGAGGAAACCCCAAGAGACCCAGTACTTC. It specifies CSGGGRRKPQETQYF.

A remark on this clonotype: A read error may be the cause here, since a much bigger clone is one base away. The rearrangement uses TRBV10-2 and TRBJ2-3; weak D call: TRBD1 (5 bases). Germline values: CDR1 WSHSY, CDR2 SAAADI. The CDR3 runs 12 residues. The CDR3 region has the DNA TGCGCCAGCAGAGGCCCAACAGGTACGCAGTATTTT. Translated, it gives CASRGPTGTQYF.

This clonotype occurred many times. The CDR3 bases are TGTGCCAGCAGCCAAAAAACAGGGGGCTCCTCGAACACTGAAGCTTTCTTT. Translating it yields CASSQKTGGSSNTEAFF. The V gene is TRBV3-1, the J gene TRBJ1-1; 9 bases map to TRBD1. The CDR3 totals 17 residues. The junction had 8 bases not matched to a gene; V was cut back by 2 bases and J by 1 base. Per the germline V gene, CDR1 is LGHDT and CDR2 is YNNKEL (reference sequence).

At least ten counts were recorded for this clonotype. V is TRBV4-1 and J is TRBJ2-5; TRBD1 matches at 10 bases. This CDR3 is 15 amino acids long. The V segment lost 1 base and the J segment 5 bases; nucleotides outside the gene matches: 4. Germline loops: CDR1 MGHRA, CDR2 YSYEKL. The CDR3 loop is CASSQGQGAQETQYF. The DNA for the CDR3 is TGCGCCAGCAGCCAAGGACAGGGGGCTCAGGAGACCCAGTACTTC.

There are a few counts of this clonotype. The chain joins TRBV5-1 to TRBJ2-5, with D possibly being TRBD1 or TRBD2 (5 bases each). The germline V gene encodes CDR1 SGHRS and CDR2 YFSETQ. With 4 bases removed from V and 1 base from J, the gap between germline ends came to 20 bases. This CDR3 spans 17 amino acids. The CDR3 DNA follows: TGCGCCAGCAGCCCTGCCGGGACCGAAATTGGCCAAGAGACCCAGTACTTC. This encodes CASSPAGTEIGQETQYF.

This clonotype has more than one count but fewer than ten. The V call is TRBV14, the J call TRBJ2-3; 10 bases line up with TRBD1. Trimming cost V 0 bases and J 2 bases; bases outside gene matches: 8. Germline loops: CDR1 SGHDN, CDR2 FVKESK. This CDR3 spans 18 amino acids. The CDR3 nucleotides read TGTGCCAGCAGCCAAGATCCGGGACAGGGGTTTTTCACAGATACGCAGTATTTT. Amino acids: CASSQDPGQGFFTDTQYF.